This is a list of T cell receptor beta chains from one sample in a study of T cells after yellow fever vaccination. TCRdb used MiXCR to reprocess the 5' RACE reads, holding one entry per CDR3 protein. This sample has approximately 170,000 distinct CDR3 sequences, with roughly 9.6% found just once. The material was CD8+ T cells sorted from PBMCs, obtained 15 days after the yellow fever booster vaccination. The receptors were gathered from a man between 18 and 35 years old who received the YFV17D yellow fever vaccine. Both conserved end residues are part of each CDR3. The D gene is left open where the match is weak. Not every row has a clone size; where given, it reads once, few, many or a size class.

d_gene	j_gene	v_gene	abundance	CDR3nt	CDR3aa
TRBD2	TRBJ2-1	TRBV6-5	.	TGTGCCAGCAGTACGGGGGGCAATGAGCAGTTCTTC	CASSTGGNEQFF
.	TRBJ1-1	TRBV5-1	few	TGCGCCAGCAGCTTGGCCGGGGCAGAGAAGAACACTGAAGCTTTCTTT	CASSLAGAEKNTEAFF
TRBD2	TRBJ2-1	TRBV7-9	few	TGTGCCAGCAGCGCCCCTAGCGGGGGGACGTACAATGAGCAGTTCTTC	CASSAPSGGTYNEQFF
.	TRBJ1-5	TRBV5-6	few	TGTGCCAGCTCCACCGCCGGGGGGTTTCAGCCCCAGCATTTT	CASSTAGGFQPQHF
TRBD2	TRBJ2-3	TRBV7-9	.	TGTGCCAGCAGCTCTACCAATGGACTAGCGGGGGGGATCACAGATACGCAGTATTTT	CASSSTNGLAGGITDTQYF
TRBD1	TRBJ1-2	TRBV7-9	.	TGTGCCAGCAGACGCGGGACAGGCCGAGGCTACACCTTC	CASRRGTGRGYTF
TRBD2	TRBJ2-1	TRBV7-6	few	TGTGCCAGCAGCTTATTATCTAGCGGTGGCGATGAGCAGTTCTTC	CASSLLSSGGDEQFF
TRBD2	TRBJ2-3	TRBV6-5	few	TGTGCCAGCAGTTACAGCGGGGCAGATACGCAGTATTTT	CASSYSGADTQYF
.	TRBJ1-1	TRBV5-1	.	TGCGCCAGCAGCTTCGCAGGGCCCTATGAAGCTTTCTTT	CASSFAGPYEAFF
TRBD1	TRBJ1-2	TRBV6-5	.	TGTGCCAGCAGATCGACCGGGACAGGGTATGGCTACACCTTC	CASRSTGTGYGYTF
.	TRBJ2-1	TRBV9	.	TGTGCCAGCAGCGTAGCCGGCGAGCAGTTCTTC	CASSVAGEQFF
.	TRBJ2-1	TRBV7-9	.	TGTGCCAGCAGCTTAGAGGTCCGCCCTTACAATGAGCAGTTCTTC	CASSLEVRPYNEQFF
.	TRBJ2-2	TRBV7-9	.	TGTGCCAGCAGCCCTAGTTTAGGGGGTCACGCGAACACCGGGGAGCTGTTTTTT	CASSPSLGGHANTGELFF
.	TRBJ2-1	TRBV5-1	many	TGCGCCAGCAGCTTTGCGGTGTTGGCCTACAATGAGCAGTTCTTC	CASSFAVLAYNEQFF
.	TRBJ2-3	TRBV7-9	.	TGTGCCAGCAGCTTAGCGCTGGGGGGCCTGGTCGATACGCAGTATTTT	CASSLALGGLVDTQYF
.	TRBJ1-1	TRBV12-3/TRBV12-4	many	TGTGCCAGCAGTTCCCCGGGGGACATGAACACTGAAGCTTTCTTT	CASSSPGDMNTEAFF
.	TRBJ2-1	TRBV6-5	few	TGTGCCAGCAGTTATCGGCGGAACAATGAGCAGTTCTTC	CASSYRRNNEQFF
.	TRBJ2-6	TRBV28	.	TGTGCCAGCAGCCGGACAAATGTGTTAGGGGCCAACGTCCTGACTTTC	CASSRTNVLGANVLTF
.	TRBJ2-1	TRBV10-3	few	TGTGCCATGAGAGGGGGGGAAGGTGAGCAGTTCTTC	CAMRGGEGEQFF
.	TRBJ1-2	TRBV9	many	TGTGCCAGCAGCGTAGGGGTTGGCGGCTACACCTTC	CASSVGVGGYTF
.	TRBJ2-2	TRBV20-1	.	TGCAGTGCCGGGGCCGCGAACACCGGGGAGCTGTTTTTT	CSAGAANTGELFF
.	TRBJ2-3	TRBV4-3	.	TGCGCCAGCAGCCAAGATACCCTATCACGAGATACGCAGTATTTT	CASSQDTLSRDTQYF
.	TRBJ2-1	TRBV11-2	.	TGTGCCAGCAGCTTGTCGGATAGCTCCTACAATGAGCAGTTCTTC	CASSLSDSSYNEQFF
.	TRBJ2-7	TRBV7-2	few	TGTGCCAGCAGCGCTCGGGACACCACCTACGAGCAGTACTTC	CASSARDTTYEQYF
.	TRBJ2-1	TRBV5-1	many	TGCGCCAGCAGCTTGCTCGGGACCTACAATGAGCAGTTCTTC	CASSLLGTYNEQFF
.	TRBJ1-5	TRBV6-2/TRBV6-3	.	TGTGCCAGCAGTTACGCGGGGAAACAGCCCCAGCATTTT	CASSYAGKQPQHF
.	TRBJ1-1	TRBV7-8	.	TGTGCCAGCAGCTTATGGCCAGGGCTGAACACTGAAGCTTTCTTT	CASSLWPGLNTEAFF
.	TRBJ1-2	TRBV6-1	.	TGTGCCAGCAGTGTGCCCGATCGGTATGGGCTAGCCCTTAACTATGGCTACACCTTC	CASSVPDRYGLALNYGYTF
TRBD2	TRBJ2-3	TRBV10-3	.	TGTGCCATTAGTGAGACTAGCGGGGGGCCGGTGGATACGCAGTATTTT	CAISETSGGPVDTQYF
.	TRBJ2-3	TRBV9	.	TGTGCCAGCAGCGTCAAGGCCGGGGAGGAGGCAGATACGCAGTATTTT	CASSVKAGEEADTQYF
.	TRBJ1-3	TRBV5-4	few	TGTGCCAGCAGCCTCGACAGAGACGGAAACACCATATATTTT	CASSLDRDGNTIYF
.	TRBJ2-7	TRBV5-6	.	TGTGCCAGCAGCTCCAACTATATCCCCCCTCACGAGCAGTACTTC	CASSSNYIPPHEQYF
.	TRBJ2-1	TRBV6-5	once	TGTGCCAGCAGCTTCACTAGGGGGGAGACCAATGAGCAGTTCTTC	CASSFTRGETNEQFF
.	TRBJ1-1	TRBV27	few	TGTGCCAGCAGTTTGGGGGGGTCAGTCAACACTGAAGCTTTCTTT	CASSLGGSVNTEAFF
.	TRBJ2-6	TRBV7-9	many	TGTGCCAGCAGCTTAGTAGGTCGGCCTGGGGCCAACGTCCTGACTTTC	CASSLVGRPGANVLTF
TRBD1	TRBJ2-1	TRBV28	.	TGTGCCAGCAGCTCCTATCGGACAGGGAAAAGGAAGAATGAGCAGTTCTTC	CASSSYRTGKRKNEQFF
.	TRBJ2-7	TRBV7-9	.	TGTGCCAGCAGCCCCGGGACATCAACCTACGAGCAGTACTTC	CASSPGTSTYEQYF
TRBD1	TRBJ1-1	TRBV9	.	TGTGCCAGCAGCGAGGGGGCCACCGGAGGGACTGAAGCTTTCTTT	CASSEGATGGTEAFF
TRBD1	TRBJ2-1	TRBV6-2/TRBV6-3	many	TGTGCCAGCAGCCCGACAGGGTACAATGAGCAGTTCTTC	CASSPTGYNEQFF
.	TRBJ2-3	TRBV28	few	TGTGCCAGCAGTTGGCGGGTCACAGATACGCAGTATTTT	CASSWRVTDTQYF
.	TRBJ1-1	TRBV4-1	.	TGCGCCAGCAGCCCCCCAGGGAAGACTGAAGCTTTCTTT	CASSPPGKTEAFF
.	TRBJ1-2	TRBV4-1	many	TGCGCCAGCAGCCCGACAACCGAAGCCAACTATGGCTACACCTTC	CASSPTTEANYGYTF
.	TRBJ1-2	TRBV7-9	.	TGTGCCAGCAGCTTACCCCACTATGGCTACACCTTC	CASSLPHYGYTF
TRBD1	TRBJ2-3	TRBV7-9	.	TGTGCCAGCAGCCGAACCGGGACAGGGGATACAGATACGCAGTATTTT	CASSRTGTGDTDTQYF
.	TRBJ2-1	TRBV7-6	few	TGTGCCAGCAGCCCTAAATTTTCGGGCGACAATGAGCAGTTCTTC	CASSPKFSGDNEQFF
TRBD2	TRBJ2-2	TRBV7-2	few	TGTGCCAGCAGCTCCCCCGGACTAGCGGGGGGCCCCGGGGAGCTGTTTTTT	CASSSPGLAGGPGELFF
.	TRBJ1-5	TRBV5-1	few	TGCGCCAGCAGGAGGGGACTTAGCAATCAGCCCCAGCATTTT	CASRRGLSNQPQHF
.	TRBJ2-2	TRBV7-2	many	TGTGCCAGCAGCTTTTCCCGGGAGCTGTTTTTT	CASSFSRELFF
.	TRBJ2-7	TRBV27	few	TGTGCCAGCAGCCCTAGGTCAGGGATTCACTACGAGCAGTACTTC	CASSPRSGIHYEQYF
.	TRBJ1-4	TRBV6-4	.	TGTGCCAGCAGTGACGCAAACAAGACGGACGATAATGAAAAACTGTTTTTT	CASSDANKTDDNEKLFF
TRBD1	TRBJ2-1	TRBV7-8	few	TGTGCCAGCGGATCAGGGGGCGGTGAGCAGTTCTTC	CASGSGGGEQFF
TRBD1	TRBJ2-3	TRBV27	.	TGTGCCAGCAGTTTCGCCCGGGACAGGGCGAAAACAGATACGCAGTATTTT	CASSFARDRAKTDTQYF
.	TRBJ1-1	TRBV4-1	.	TGCGCCAGCAGCCAAGGTCATAGTAACACTGAAGCTTTCTTT	CASSQGHSNTEAFF
.	TRBJ1-2	TRBV12-3/TRBV12-4	.	TGTGCCAGCAGCCAAGACAGGATAAACTATGGCTACACCTTC	CASSQDRINYGYTF